Listed below are T cell receptor beta chains from one sample, sequenced in a study of OX40 agonist ivuxolimab in advanced cancers. TCRdb's table, derived via immunoSEQ multiplex PCR, lists solely in-frame clones and lacks some. Among 89,000 or so clones listed, about 90% were seen once. The sample consisted of CD4+ or CD8+ T cells sorted from blood, taken in a trial of the OX40 agonist ivuxolimab. The source of these receptors is an adult with an advanced solid tumor such as melanoma, head and neck, liver or kidney cancer. Each CDR3 is given with its conserved first and last residue. A D gene is named only where the DNA matches it firmly. Not all rows give a size; the values are once, few, many and, for expanded clones, a class.

J gene	clone size	V gene	D gene	CDR3 DNA	CDR3 protein
TRBJ2-7	.	TRBV7-2	TRBD2	TGTGCCAGCAGCTTACTGGGACTAGCGGGGGGCTACGAGCAGTACTTC	CASSLLGLAGGYEQYF
TRBJ2-1	.	TRBV19	.	TGTGCCAGTAGTATAGCTCCGGGACTGTACAATGAGCAGTTCTTC	CASSIAPGLYNEQFF
TRBJ1-5	.	TRBV10-3	TRBD1	TGTGCCATCAGTGACCAAACAGGGGGCGATCAGCCCCAGCATTTT	CAISDQTGGDQPQHF
TRBJ2-2	.	TRBV13	.	TGTGCCAGCAGCCTAGAGGAGGCGGGAGAGCTGTTTTTT	CASSLEEAGELFF
TRBJ2-7	.	TRBV30	.	TGTGCCTGGAGTGTCGCTCGCGAGCAGTACTTC	CAWSVAREQYF
TRBJ2-1	.	TRBV9	.	TGTGCCAGCAGCGTAGCGGGTAGTTCCAATGAGCAGTTCTTC	CASSVAGSSNEQFF
TRBJ2-7	.	TRBV19	.	TGTGCCAGTAGTACAACGTCAGGAAACGAGCAGTACTTC	CASSTTSGNEQYF
TRBJ2-2	.	TRBV28	.	TGTGCCAGCAGTTATTCCCCCCGGGGGAAAGGCACCGGGGAGCTGTTTTTT	CASSYSPRGKGTGELFF
TRBJ1-5	.	TRBV19	.	TGTGCCAGTAGAGCGGGACCCAATCAGCCCCAGCATTTT	CASRAGPNQPQHF
TRBJ2-7	.	TRBV10-3	.	TGTGCCATCAGTGCAGGGGCTCCCTACGAGCAGTACTTC	CAISAGAPYEQYF
TRBJ2-3	.	TRBV2	.	TGTGCCAGCAGTGAACAGGTAGAGACGCCGCAGTATTTT	CASSEQVETPQYF
TRBJ1-1	.	TRBV10-3	.	TGTGCCATCAGTGAGTCGCAGACGGTCACTGAAGCTTTCTTT	CAISESQTVTEAFF
TRBJ2-7	few	TRBV28	.	TGTGCCAGCAACCCTTATGGGGACCACTCCTACGAGCAGTACTTC	CASNPYGDHSYEQYF
TRBJ2-1	.	TRBV4-1	TRBD2	TGCGCCAGCAGTTTAGCGGGAGGCTGGAATGAGCAGTTCTTC	CASSLAGGWNEQFF
TRBJ2-3	.	TRBV27	TRBD2	TGTGCCAGCAGTTTAACCCCACTAGCGGGACCAGATACGCAGTATTTT	CASSLTPLAGPDTQYF
TRBJ2-4	.	TRBV6-1	.	TGTGCCAGCAGTGAAGAGGGTTTCGCCAAAAACATTCAGTACTTC	CASSEEGFAKNIQYF
TRBJ2-3	.	TRBV28	.	TGTGCCAGCAGTTTATACACTAGCACAGATACGCAGTATTTT	CASSLYTSTDTQYF
TRBJ1-1	.	TRBV28	.	TGTGCCAGCAGGGGGAGAGGTTACACTGAAGCTTTCTTT	CASRGRGYTEAFF
TRBJ1-3	.	TRBV6-5	.	TGTGCCAGCAGTCAGGTTCTCTCTGGAAACACCATATATTTT	CASSQVLSGNTIYF
TRBJ1-1	once	TRBV27	.	TGTGCCAGCAGTATCCTGGGCCGTAACACTGAAGCTTTCTTT	CASSILGRNTEAFF
TRBJ2-3	.	TRBV30	TRBD2	TGTGCCTGGAGTGTACTTGGGACTAGCGGTCCCACAGATACGCAGTATTTT	CAWSVLGTSGPTDTQYF
TRBJ2-3	.	TRBV7-9	.	TGTGCCAGCAGCTCCTCAAACACAGATACGCAGTATTTT	CASSSSNTDTQYF
TRBJ1-2	.	TRBV28	TRBD1	TGTGCCAGACATTCGACAGGGCGGTATTACTATGGCTACACCTTC	CARHSTGRYYYGYTF
TRBJ2-1	.	TRBV6-5	TRBD2	TGTGCCAGCAGTTTCGGGAGGCCGACCTACAATGAGCAGTTCTTC	CASSFGRPTYNEQFF
TRBJ2-4	.	TRBV4-2	.	TGTGCCAGCAGCCAAGATGTGTTATGGAACATTCAGTACTTC	CASSQDVLWNIQYF
TRBJ1-2	.	TRBV7-8	.	TGTGCCAGCAGCTTAGGCAGGGTAGGCTATGGCTACACCTTC	CASSLGRVGYGYTF
TRBJ1-2	.	TRBV7-9	.	TGTGCCAGCAGCTTACAAGGTTCGGACTACAACTATGGCTACACCTTC	CASSLQGSDYNYGYTF
TRBJ2-7	.	TRBV27	TRBD2	TGTGCCAGCAGTTTATCGCGGGGGGGCGAGCAGTACTTC	CASSLSRGGEQYF
TRBJ1-1	few	TRBV30	.	TGTGCCTGGAGTGTGACAGCAGAAGCTTTCTTT	CAWSVTAEAFF
TRBJ1-1	few	TRBV4-3	.	TGCGCCAGCAGCCAAGATAGCGGAGGGAACACTGAAGCTTTCTTT	CASSQDSGGNTEAFF
TRBJ2-2	once	TRBV28	.	TGTGCCAGCAGTTTACAGGGCGGCGGCGGGGAGCTGTTTTTT	CASSLQGGGGELFF
TRBJ2-1	.	TRBV19	.	TGTGCCAGTAGTATTTGGACTACTAACAATGAGCAGTTCTTC	CASSIWTTNNEQFF
TRBJ2-5	.	TRBV7-9	.	TGTGCCAGCAGCTTATGGGAGACCCAGTACTTC	CASSLWETQYF
TRBJ2-3	few	TRBV19	.	TGTGCCAGTAGTATGGCCCTCTTTTGGACAGATACGCAGTATTTT	CASSMALFWTDTQYF
TRBJ2-7	.	TRBV15	TRBD2	TGTGCCACCAGCAGAGAGGGGGGACTAGTCTACGAGCAGTACTTC	CATSREGGLVYEQYF
TRBJ2-2	once	TRBV29-1	.	TGCAGCGTTGGAAGACTAGACACCGGGGAGCTGTTTTTT	CSVGRLDTGELFF
TRBJ2-7	.	TRBV10-1	.	TGCGCCAGCAGTGACGCCTACGAGCAGTACTTC	CASSDAYEQYF
TRBJ2-1	.	TRBV4-3	.	TGCGCCAGCAGCCCGCACGAAGGAAACTACAATGAGCAGTTCTTC	CASSPHEGNYNEQFF
TRBJ2-1	.	TRBV6-6	.	TGTGCCAGCACCCAATCTATCTTCAATGAGCAGTTCTTC	CASTQSIFNEQFF
TRBJ2-3	.	TRBV11-2	.	TGTGCCAGCAGCTATGTGAGCGGGAGCACAGATACGCAGTATTTT	CASSYVSGSTDTQYF
TRBJ1-2	.	TRBV18	.	TGTGCCAGCTCACCAGCCGGCAGTGCTCACTATGGCTACACCTTC	CASSPAGSAHYGYTF
TRBJ1-5	once	TRBV30	.	TGTGCCTGGAGTGTACGGGGCAGCACTTATAGCAATCAGCCCCAGCATTTT	CAWSVRGSTYSNQPQHF
TRBJ2-1	.	TRBV6-5	TRBD1	TGTGCCAGCAGTTCCGGGACAGGGTCGTACAATGAGCAGTTCTTC	CASSSGTGSYNEQFF
TRBJ1-5	few	TRBV2	TRBD1	TGTGCCAGCAGTGAGGGGACAGGGAATCAGCCCCAGCATTTT	CASSEGTGNQPQHF
TRBJ1-5	few	TRBV9	.	TGTGCCAGCAGCGTAGCTGGGTCCGGGGAGCCCCAGCATTTT	CASSVAGSGEPQHF
TRBJ2-1	.	TRBV9	.	TGTGCCAGCAGCGACGCTCCGCTAGTGCCAAACAATGAGCAGTTCTTC	CASSDAPLVPNNEQFF
TRBJ1-1	.	TRBV19	TRBD1	TGTGCCAGTAGTGTGACAGGGGGGGGTATCACTGAAGCTTTCTTT	CASSVTGGGITEAFF
TRBJ1-1	.	TRBV13	TRBD1	TGTGCCAGCAGCACCGGGACAGGGCCCCAGAGGAATGAAGCTTTCTTT	CASSTGTGPQRNEAFF
TRBJ1-5	.	TRBV6-1	.	TGTGCCAGCAGTGAAGTCGGCCTACCCGGGACCCAGCATTTT	CASSEVGLPGTQHF
TRBJ1-1	.	TRBV9	.	TGTGCCAGCAGCGCCGGGACACACAACACTGAAGCTTTCTTT	CASSAGTHNTEAFF
TRBJ1-5	.	TRBV18	.	TGTGCCAGCTCACCGGGTAGCAATCAGCCCCAGCATTTT	CASSPGSNQPQHF
TRBJ1-2	.	TRBV27	.	TGTGCCAGCAGTCAGGGACCAAACTATGGCTACACCTTC	CASSQGPNYGYTF